One and the same sample provided the 15 T cell receptor beta chains below, sequenced in a study of identical twins. TCRdb ran MiXCR on the 5' RACE reads and lists one entry per CDR3 protein. The sample gives about 340,000 distinct CDR3 sequences, 8.5% to 10% of which show up once; over 7% is in the top ten. The specimen was naive T cells sorted from blood. The origin of the receptors is a woman in her forties or fifties in good health.

This clonotype has ten or more counts. The chain combines TRBV9 with TRBJ2-5; tentatively, D is TRBD1 (5 bases). The CDR3 totals 14 residues. Trimming cost V 0 bases and J 2 bases, with 8 bases left between them. Germline loops: CDR1 SGDLS, CDR2 YYNGEE. CDR3 residues: CASSVEGIQETQYF. In DNA, the CDR3 is TGTGCCAGCAGCGTAGAGGGGATTCAAGAGACCCAGTACTTC.

The chain has TRBV7-8 and TRBJ2-2; D remains ambiguous. Looked up from germline, CDR1 is SGHVS and CDR2 is FQNEAQ. V gave up 11 bases and J gave up 3 bases, with 7 bases separating them. This CDR3 has 11 residues. DNA of the CDR3: TGTGCCGCCCAGGACACCGGGGAGCTGTTTTTT. Translating it yields CAAQDTGELFF.

The chain combines TRBV10-3 with TRBJ2-7; 10 bases agree with TRBD2. CDR3 length: 13 amino acids. Trimming removed 6 bases from V and 5 bases from J; junction bases left unmatched: 4. The germline V gene encodes CDR1 ENHRY and CDR2 SYGVKD. The CDR3, as DNA: TGTGCCATCAGAGTGCTAGCGGGAGACGAGCAGTACTTC. It codes for CAIRVLAGDEQYF.

This clonotype was detected a few times. CDR3 coding DNA: TGTGCCAGCAGATGGACGTTAACCCCCGGGACTTTCTTT. Encoded protein: CASRWTLTPGTFF. The gene calls are TRBV2 and TRBJ1-1; D is uncertain. The length of the CDR3 is 13 residues. V was pared by 6 bases and J by 12 bases, with 20 bases between. Per germline, CDR1 SNHLY and CDR2 FYNNEI.

This clonotype occurred a few times. J is TRBJ2-1 and V is TRBV18; D not certain. V was pared by 0 bases and J by 2 bases, with 11 bases between. The CDR3 runs 16 residues. Germline loops: CDR1 KGHSH, CDR2 LQKENI. The CDR3 coding sequence is TGTGCCAGCTCACCACCGGGCACCCTTCCCTACAATGAGCAGTTCTTC. Its translation: CASSPPGTLPYNEQFF.

This clonotype was counted only a few times. The chain recombines TRBV4-1 with TRBJ2-3, with D possibly being TRBD2 (5 bases). The CDR3 has 20 residues. Germline CDR1 reads MGHRA; CDR2 reads YSYEKL. V was shortened by 0 bases and J by 4 bases, with 26 bases between the two germline ends. The CDR3 here is CASSQEQFRASGIGADTQYF. Written as DNA, the CDR3 is TGCGCCAGCAGCCAAGAACAATTTCGGGCGAGCGGAATAGGAGCAGATACGCAGTATTTT.

This clonotype turned up a few times. J is TRBJ2-5 and V is TRBV7-8; D uncertain. CDR1 is SGHVS, CDR2 FQNEAQ, per germline. The CDR3 is 14 amino acids. With 5 bases removed from V and 6 bases from J, the gap between germline ends came to 16 bases. This CDR3 is CASSGPLRSQTQYF. DNA for the CDR3: TGTGCCAGCAGCGGACCACTAAGGAGCCAGACCCAGTACTTC.

The chain is built from TRBV20-1 and TRBJ2-3; 10 positions agree with TRBD2. Germline CDR1 DFQATT, CDR2 SNEGSKA (reference sequence). The CDR3 totals 15 residues. CDR3 DNA: TGCAGCCTCAGTCCGACTAGCGGGTACACAGATACGCAGTATTTT. Translation gives CSLSPTSGYTDTQYF.

This clonotype was recorded a few times. V gene TRBV11-3 combines with J gene TRBJ2-5, with TRBD1 as a possible D gene (6 bases). The ends were cut back, 3 bases at V and 2 bases at J, with 13 bases in the middle. This CDR3 comprises 15 residues. CDR1 SGHNT and CDR2 YENEEA come from the germline V gene. Here the CDR3 reads CASSLLDRNQETQYF. The DNA of the CDR3 is TGTGCCAGCAGCTTGTTGGACAGAAATCAAGAGACCCAGTACTTC.

This rearrangement joins TRBV5-1 to TRBJ2-7, with a weak D call TRBD1 (6 bases). The CDR3 totals 15 residues. Trimming left V 0 bases short and J 2 bases short, with 12 bases between. The germline gives CDR1 SGHRS, CDR2 YFSETQ. In DNA form, the CDR3 reads TGCGCCAGCAGCTTGGCTGGACAGTTTACCTACGAGCAGTACTTC. Translation: CASSLAGQFTYEQYF.

The V call is TRBV12-3 or TRBV12-4, the J call TRBJ2-3; the match to TRBD2 covers 12 bases. The CDR3 consists of 17 residues. The junction had 7 bases not matched to a gene; V was cut back by 2 bases and J by 4 bases. The CDR3 region is CASSLFGLAGISDTQYF. DNA for the CDR3: TGTGCCAGCAGTTTATTTGGACTAGCGGGAATTTCAGATACGCAGTATTTT.

This sequence joins TRBV28 and TRBJ2-7; 8 bases line up with TRBD2. Losses at the gene ends were 10 bases for V and 3 bases for J; bases not matched to a gene: 11. CDR1 and CDR2 from the germline V gene are MDHEN and SYDVKM. The CDR3 is 14 amino acids. The CDR3 loop is CAISGASGFYEQYV. The CDR3, as DNA: TGTGCCATCTCTGGGGCTAGCGGGTTCTACGAGCAGTACGTC.

This clonotype occurred once. The gene calls are TRBV6-1 and TRBJ2-6; 8 bases line up with TRBD1. V shed 6 bases, J shed 4 bases, and the junction held 17 bases outside the gene matches. The CDR3 sequence is 19 residues long. The germline gives CDR1 MNHNS, CDR2 SASEGT. The CDR3 loop reads CASRKSGAGGAAGANVLTF. The CDR3 nucleotides are TGTGCCAGCAGAAAAAGTGGGGCAGGGGGCGCAGCGGGGGCCAACGTCCTGACTTTC.

The chain recombines TRBV4-1 with TRBJ2-3; maybe TRBD1 (6 bases). The CDR3 sequence is 15 residues long. From germline, CDR1 is MGHRA and CDR2 YSYEKL. Between the trimmed V and J ends, which lost 1 base and 3 bases, there was a span of 11 bases. The CDR3 region is CASSQALQGTDTQYF. The CDR3 region has the DNA TGCGCCAGCAGCCAAGCATTACAGGGAACAGATACGCAGTATTTT.

This clonotype was recorded a few times. V is TRBV27 and J is TRBJ1-3; TRBD1 is a possible D gene (5 bases). V was clipped by 3 bases and J by 4 bases, with 7 bases between them. Germline lookup yields CDR1 MNHEY and CDR2 SMNVEV (reference sequence). The CDR3 totals 13 residues. The DNA for the CDR3 is TGTGCCAGCAGTTTTGGGGCCGGAAACACCATATATTTT. Translation gives CASSFGAGNTIYF.